A single T cell receptor (beta chain) is shown here with its context. What it binds is not known. These data originate in a study of shared clonotypes between healthy human individuals. Trimming left V 5 bases short and J 6 bases short, with 11 bases between. Looked up from germline, CDR1 is GTSNPN and CDR2 is SVGIG (reference sequence). The CDR3 consists of 11 residues. The repertoire was sequenced with immunoSEQ multiplex PCR; TCRdb's copy has only in-frame clones and lacks some. The sample lists 2,500,000 or so clones, approximately 92% occurring once. Points from the study as a whole: When naive CD4 clonotypes were compared across a few donors, 4% to 6.5% were shared. Few donors limited the genetic and exposure-history diversity represented. Sampling covered blood only; tissue repertoires likely differ.

The chain employs TRBV30 and TRBJ2-7; D is undetermined. The specimen was naive CD4+ T cells sorted from blood. The subset is: CD45RA+ positively selected. This receptor was obtained from a man between 18 and 29 years old in good health. The CDR3: CAWGPESEQYF. The DNA for the CDR3 is TGTGCCTGGGGACCTGAGAGCGAGCAGTACTTC. The whole variable domain, remainder taken from reference TRBV30 and TRBJ2-7, is SQTIHQWPATLVQPVGSPLSLECTVEGTSNPNLYWYRQAAGRGLQLLFYSVGIGQISSEVPQNLSASRPQDRQFILSSKKLLLSDSGFYLCAWGPESEQYFGPGTRLTVT.